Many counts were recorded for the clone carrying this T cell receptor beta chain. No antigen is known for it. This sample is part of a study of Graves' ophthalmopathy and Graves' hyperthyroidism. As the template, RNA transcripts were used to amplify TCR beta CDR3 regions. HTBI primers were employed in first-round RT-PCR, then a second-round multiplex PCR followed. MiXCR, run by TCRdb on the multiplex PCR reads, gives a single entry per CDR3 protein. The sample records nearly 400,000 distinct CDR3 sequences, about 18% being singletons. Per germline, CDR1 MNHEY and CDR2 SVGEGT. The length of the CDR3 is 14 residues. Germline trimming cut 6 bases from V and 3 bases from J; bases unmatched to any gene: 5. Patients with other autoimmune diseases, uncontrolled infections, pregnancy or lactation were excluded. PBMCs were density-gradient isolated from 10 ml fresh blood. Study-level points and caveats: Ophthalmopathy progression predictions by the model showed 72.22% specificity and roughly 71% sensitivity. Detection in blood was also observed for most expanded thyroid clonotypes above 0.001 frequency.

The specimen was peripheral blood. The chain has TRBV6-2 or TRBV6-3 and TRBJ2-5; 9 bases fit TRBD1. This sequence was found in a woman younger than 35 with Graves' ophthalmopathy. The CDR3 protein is CASSPTGGEETQYF. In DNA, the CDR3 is TGTGCCAGCAGCCCGACAGGGGGGGAAGAGACCCAGTACTTC.